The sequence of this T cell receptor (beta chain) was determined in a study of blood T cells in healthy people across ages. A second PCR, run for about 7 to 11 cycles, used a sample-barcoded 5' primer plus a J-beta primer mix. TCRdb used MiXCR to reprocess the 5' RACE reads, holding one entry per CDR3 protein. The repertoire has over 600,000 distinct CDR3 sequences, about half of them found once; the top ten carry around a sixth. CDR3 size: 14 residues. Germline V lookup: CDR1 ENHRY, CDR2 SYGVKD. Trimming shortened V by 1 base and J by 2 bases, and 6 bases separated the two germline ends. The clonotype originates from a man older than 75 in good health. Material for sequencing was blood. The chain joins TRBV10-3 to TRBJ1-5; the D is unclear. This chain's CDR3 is CAISEWRGNQPQHF. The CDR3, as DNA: TGTGCCATCAGTGAGTGGCGGGGCAATCAGCCCCAGCATTTT.